The entry that follows covers one T cell receptor beta chain sequence. An end of the junction differs from the germline gene, which may be a read error. Per the authors' pipeline: Quantification of nucleated cells was approximated via reference gene primer amplification. Assay: immunoSEQ multiplex PCR; the TCRdb copy retains only in-frame clones and omits some. Clone size and the V and J calls come from that table; the DNA yielded D and trimming. This table holds 15,000 to 20,000 clones, around 89% found once. This sample was taken from a study of blood T cell repertoires in COVID-19. Study context: Both acute and convalescent COVID-19 samples were obtained from the United States, Italy and Spain. PBMCs, B-cell-depleted T cells, or T cells were the source of the cDNA or gDNA that made up the material.

The CDR3 totals 11 residues. Germline-derived CDR1 and CDR2 are GTSNPN and SVGIG (reference sequence). The sample was peripheral blood. This sequence was found in a human donor in a cohort sampled during active COVID-19. The chain carries TRBV30 and TRBJ2-5; D is undetermined. The CDR3 spells CAWSGIESQYF. The CDR3 DNA reads TGTGCCTGGAGTGGAATAGAGTCCCAGTACTTC.